What follows are 11 T cell receptor beta chains derived from one specimen sequenced in a study of cytomegalovirus exposure and HLA in healthy donors. PCR employed 60 Vbeta and 13 Jbeta primers. Measured with immunoSEQ multiplex PCR; TCRdb has only the in-frame clones, and not every one. The sample lists approximately 170,000 clones; around 80% were seen once. Sequenced input: PBMCs. All receptors come from a woman aged 40 to 50 in good health and CMV-seropositive.

The chain links TRBV7-9 to TRBJ2-7; D perhaps matches TRBD1 (6 bases). CDR3 size: 16 residues. The V gene's germline CDR1 is SEHNR and CDR2 FQNEAQ (reference sequence). V was trimmed by 4 bases and J by 3 bases, leaving 19 bases between them. CDR3 in amino acids: CASSSSPTGQHYEQYF. In DNA form, the CDR3 reads TGTGCCAGCAGCTCGAGCCCGACAGGTCAACACTACGAGCAGTACTTC.

The gene calls are TRBV7-2 and TRBJ2-5; unclear D gene. Germline V CDR1 and CDR2: SGHTA, FQGNSA. The CDR3 covers 13 residues. Trimming took 1 base from V and 4 from J, leaving 7 bases between them. The CDR3 nucleotides read TGTGCCAGCAGCTTAGATCCGCGAGAGACCCAGTACTTC. Amino acid sequence: CASSLDPRETQYF.

This clone was detected only once. DNA for the CDR3: TGTGCCAGCAGTGAAGGGCTAGCGGGCCCCATAGATACGCAGTATTTT. Encoded protein: CASSEGLAGPIDTQYF. The chain couples TRBV2 to TRBJ2-3; 8 bases agree with TRBD2. V lost 1 base to trimming and J lost 5 bases; unmatched junction nucleotides: 8. CDR1 is SNHLY and CDR2 is FYNNEI in the germline V gene. CDR3 length equals 16 residues.

The rearrangement links TRBV9 to TRBJ2-1; the match to TRBD2 covers 8 bases. Trimming took 4 bases from V and 9 from J; bases not matched to a gene: 12. This CDR3 spans 15 amino acids. CDR1 and CDR2 from the germline V gene are SGDLS and YYNGEE. CDR3 residues: CASSPPRAAGVEQFF. Here the CDR3 DNA reads TGTGCCAGCAGCCCGCCCCGGGCAGCGGGGGTTGAGCAGTTCTTC.

The chain links TRBV19 to TRBJ1-6; TRBD1 agrees at 9 bases. The ends lost 5 bases at V and 7 bases at J; junction bases unmatched: 6. The CDR3 totals 15 residues. Germline lookup yields CDR1 LNHDA and CDR2 SQIVND (reference sequence). CDR3 sequence (DNA): TGTGCCAGTAGTGCCGGGACAGGGCAAAATTCACCCCTCCACTTT. Residues: CASSAGTGQNSPLHF. Based on the CDR3 plus reference TRBV19 and TRBJ1-6, the full variable domain is DGGITQSPKYLFRKEGQNVTLSCEQNLNHDAMYWYRQDPGQGLRLIYYSQIVNDFQKGDIAEGYSVSREKKESFPLTVTSAQKNPTAFYLCASSAGTGQNSPLHFGNGTRLTVT.

This clone appeared a single time. This chain links TRBV10-3 with TRBJ1-5, with unresolved D. The CDR3 contains 13 residues. The ends were cut back, 4 bases at V and 7 bases at J, with 11 bases in the middle. The germline CDR1 and CDR2 sequences are ENHRY and SYGVKD. In DNA form, the CDR3 reads TGTGCCATCAGTGTAGAGGGAGGACAGCCCCAGCATTTT. Translated, it gives CAISVEGGQPQHF.

The chain's CDR3 is CASSRRVSGAGGSYEQYF. DNA for the CDR3: TGTGCCAGCAGTCGTCGGGTGTCGGGGGCGGGGGGCTCCTACGAGCAGTACTTC. The genes are TRBV28 and TRBJ2-7, with TRBD2 matching 8 bases. Germline values: CDR1 MDHEN, CDR2 SYDVKM. Trimming removed 5 bases from V and 0 bases from J; junction bases left unmatched: 15. CDR3 size: 18 residues.

This clone was seen only once. The V and J genes are TRBV5-6 and TRBJ2-1, with 7 bases lining up with TRBD1. V was clipped by 6 bases and J by 4 bases; unmatched bases: 7. The CDR3 is 14 residues long. From germline, CDR1 is SGHDT and CDR2 YYEEEE. The CDR3 loop reads CASIVWGQYNEQFF. Written as DNA, the CDR3 is TGTGCCAGCATTGTCTGGGGACAGTACAATGAGCAGTTCTTC.

The J gene is TRBJ2-6, the V gene TRBV12-5, with 7 bases lining up with TRBD1. Germline CDR1 is LGHNT and CDR2 is FRNRAP. The V gene end was trimmed by 5 bases and the J gene end by 2 bases; junction bases not matched to a gene: 6. CDR3 length equals 16 residues. CDR3 nucleotides: TGTGCTAGTGGTCCAAAAGACAGGGCTGGGGCCAACGTCCTGACTTTC. Protein sequence: CASGPKDRAGANVLTF.

This chain links TRBV25-1 with TRBJ2-3, with 7 bases that match TRBD1. Germline CDR1 and CDR2: MGHDK and SYGVNS. The V gene end was trimmed by 2 bases and the J gene end by 6 bases; junction bases not matched to a gene: 8. This CDR3 contains 15 residues. The CDR3 nucleotides are TGTGCCAGCAGTGAAGTACAGGGACAGCGGGATACGCAGTATTTT. Protein: CASSEVQGQRDTQYF. The whole variable domain, filled in from reference TRBV25-1 and TRBJ2-3, reads EADIYQTPRYLVIGTGKKITLECSQTMGHDKMYWYQQDPGMELHLIHYSYGVNSTEKGDLSSESTVSRIRTEHFPLTLESARPSHTSQYLCASSEVQGQRDTQYFGPGTRLTVL.

Of note for this clone: The sample holds other DNA sequences that translate to the same CDR3. The V and J genes are TRBV30 and TRBJ1-2; TRBD1 agrees at 8 bases. Looked up from germline, CDR1 is GTSNPN and CDR2 is SVGIG (reference sequence). The CDR3 has 16 amino acids. J lost 7 bases, V lost 3 bases, and 16 bases had no gene match. The CDR3 protein is CAWRPRTGTNRGGYTF. The CDR3 coding sequence is TGTGCCTGGAGACCCCGGACAGGGACAAATAGAGGTGGCTACACCTTC.